These 7 T cell receptor beta chains were all obtained from the same sample, sequenced in a study of blood T cell repertoires in COVID-19. Profiled with immunoSEQ multiplex PCR; TCRdb holds only in-frame clones, not every one. The table shows over 450,000 clones, with roughly 89% occurring only once. The sequenced sample consisted of peripheral blood. The receptors shown here come from a man aged 18 to 29 with COVID-19, enrolled during active disease.

This rearrangement joins TRBV12-3 or TRBV12-4 to TRBJ2-7, with a weak D call TRBD1 (5 bases). Trimming took 8 bases from V and 8 from J, leaving 19 bases between them. This CDR3 spans 13 amino acids. This chain's CDR3 is CASAFNRLGQQYF. DNA for the CDR3: TGTGCCAGCGCCTTTAACAGGCTTGGTCAGCAGTACTTC.

This clone has only a few counts. V usage is TRBV12-3 or TRBV12-4 and J usage is TRBJ1-2, with TRBD1 identical over 10 bases. The V and J ends lost 6 bases and 7 bases, in that order; junction bases with no gene match: 5. The CDR3 sequence is 13 residues long. The CDR3 sequence: CASSPGQGSGYTF. CDR3 bases: TGTGCCAGCAGCCCGGGACAGGGGTCTGGCTACACCTTC.

The chain couples TRBV7-3 to TRBJ2-1, with TRBD2 identical over 8 bases. In germline, CDR1 is SGHTA, CDR2 FQGTGA. V shed 2 bases, J shed 10 bases, and the junction held 16 bases outside the gene matches. CDR3 length: 17 amino acids. CDR3 sequence (DNA): TGTGCCAGCAGCTTAGGTAGCGGGGCTTTTCAGGGAGACGAGCAGTTCTTC. Translated, it gives CASSLGSGAFQGDEQFF.

This clone occurred a few times. The V and J genes are TRBV6-5 and TRBJ1-5; D call uncertain. Germline V lookup: CDR1 MNHEY, CDR2 SVGAGI. The CDR3 length is 15 residues. The V gene lost 7 bases and the J gene lost 4 bases, with 17 bases spanning the gap. The CDR3 nucleotides read TGTGCCAGCACTACCGAGGGTACTGGGAATCAGCCCCAGCATTTT. This gives the protein CASTTEGTGNQPQHF.

The rearrangement uses TRBV5-1 and TRBJ1-1; D unresolved. Trimming shortened V by 4 bases and J by 1 base, and 8 bases separated the two germline ends. The V gene's germline CDR1 is SGHRS and CDR2 YFSETQ. The CDR3 runs 13 residues. CDR3 region: CASSPSGNTEAFF. The CDR3 region has the DNA TGCGCCAGCAGCCCTTCAGGGAACACTGAAGCTTTCTTT.

The V call is TRBV2, the J call TRBJ2-7, with 10 bases fitting TRBD2. The CDR3 runs 15 residues. V dropped 6 bases and J dropped 0; count of bases not matched to a gene: 5. The V gene's germline CDR1 is SNHLY and CDR2 FYNNEI. CDR3 in amino acids: CASREASGGSYEQYF. The CDR3 DNA follows: TGTGCCAGCAGGGAGGCTAGCGGGGGCTCCTACGAGCAGTACTTC. Based on the CDR3 plus reference TRBV2 and TRBJ2-7, the full variable domain is EPEVTQTPSHQVTQMGQEVILRCVPISNHLYFYWYRQILGQKVEFLVSFYNNEISEKSEIFDDQFSVERPDGSNFTLKIRSTKLEDSAMYFCASREASGGSYEQYFGPGTRLTVT.

This chain uses TRBV7-9 with TRBJ2-7; tentatively, D is TRBD2 (6 bases). V gave up 3 bases and J gave up 5 bases, with 8 bases separating them. CDR1 is SEHNR, CDR2 FQNEAQ, per germline (reference sequence). The CDR3 extends over 12 amino acids. The CDR3 protein is CASSFSGDEQYF. The CDR3 DNA sequence: TGTGCCAGCAGCTTTTCGGGGGACGAGCAGTACTTC. Supplemented by reference TRBV7-9 and TRBJ2-7, the full variable domain reads DTGVSQNPRHKITKRGQNVTFRCDPISEHNRLYWYRQTLGQGPEFLTYFQNEAQLEKSRLLSDRFSAERPKGSFSTLEIQRTEQGDSAMYLCASSFSGDEQYFGPGTRLTVT.